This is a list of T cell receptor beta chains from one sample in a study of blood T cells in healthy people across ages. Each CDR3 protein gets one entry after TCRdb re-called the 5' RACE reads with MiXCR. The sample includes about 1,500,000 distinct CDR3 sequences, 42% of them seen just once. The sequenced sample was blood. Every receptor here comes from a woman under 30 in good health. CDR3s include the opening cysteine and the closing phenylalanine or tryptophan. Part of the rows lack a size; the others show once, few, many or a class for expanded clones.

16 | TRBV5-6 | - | CASSSDRGHFYNEQFF
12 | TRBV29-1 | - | CSVGTGGGEAFF
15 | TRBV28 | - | CASRRPRTGVNGYTF
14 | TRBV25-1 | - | CASSNHRLNTEAFF
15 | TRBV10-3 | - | CAISESKGPNTEAFF
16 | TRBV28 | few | CASSLLGGFGNQTQHF
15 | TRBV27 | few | CASSFLGEGSNTQYF
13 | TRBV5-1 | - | CASSLSVGETQYF
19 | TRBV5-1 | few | CASSLVVTSGGSHTDTQYF
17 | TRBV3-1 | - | CASSPRGTGQGNSIQYF
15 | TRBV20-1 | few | CSVTLRAGDQETQYF
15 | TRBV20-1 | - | CSAIRTSGRNNEQFF
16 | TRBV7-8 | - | CASSLGRALSNQPQHF
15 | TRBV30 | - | CAWSLPDLQDQPQHF
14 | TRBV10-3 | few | CAISEDSSTGELFF
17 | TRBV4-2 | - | CASSQTDFRETNEKLFF
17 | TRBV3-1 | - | CASSPRPTSGGTDTQYF
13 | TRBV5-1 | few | CASSWTGGAEQFF
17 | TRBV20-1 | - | CSAFPGGASSYNSPLHF
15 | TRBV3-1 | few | CASSLAGANQDTQYF
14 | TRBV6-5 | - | CASADRSLSYEQYF
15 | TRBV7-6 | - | CASSLGPGSTYEQYF
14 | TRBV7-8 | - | CATKRTVQPYEQYF
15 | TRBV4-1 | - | CASGLLGARNEKLFF
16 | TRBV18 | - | CASSRLTGTLNEKLFF
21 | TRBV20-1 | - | CSASRRKTPRDRGTSTDTQYF
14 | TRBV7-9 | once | CASSLFPLGGGYTF
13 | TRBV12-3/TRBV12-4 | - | CASSRGGGYGYTF
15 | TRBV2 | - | CASSDLAGVGNEQFF